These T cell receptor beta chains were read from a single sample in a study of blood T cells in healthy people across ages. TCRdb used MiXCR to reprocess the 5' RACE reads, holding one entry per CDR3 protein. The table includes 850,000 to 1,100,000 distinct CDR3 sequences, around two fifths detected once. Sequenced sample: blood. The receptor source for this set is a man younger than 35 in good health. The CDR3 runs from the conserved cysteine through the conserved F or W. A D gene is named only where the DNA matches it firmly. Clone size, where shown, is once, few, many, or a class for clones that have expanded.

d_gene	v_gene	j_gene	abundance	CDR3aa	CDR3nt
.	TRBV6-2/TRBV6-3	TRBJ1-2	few	CASSYSTEAGYTF	TGTGCCAGCAGTTACTCGACGGAGGCCGGCTACACCTTC
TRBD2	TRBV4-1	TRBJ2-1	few	CASSPKTSGGVLSGNEQFF	TGCGCCAGCAGCCCGAAGACTAGCGGGGGGGTTCTTTCTGGCAATGAGCAGTTCTTC
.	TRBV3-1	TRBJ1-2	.	CASSLDTYTFGYTF	TGTGCCAGCAGCCTCGACACCTACACCTTTGGCTACACCTTC
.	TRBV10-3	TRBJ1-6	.	CAISESGGSGSPLHF	TGTGCCATCAGTGAGTCCGGAGGTAGTGGTTCACCCCTCCACTTT
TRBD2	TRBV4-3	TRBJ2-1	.	CASSPTKRAGDNEQFF	TGCGCCAGCAGCCCCACCAAAAGAGCGGGGGACAATGAGCAGTTCTTC
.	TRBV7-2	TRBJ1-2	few	CASSLVDRSYGYTF	TGTGCCAGCAGCTTGGTCGACAGGAGCTATGGCTACACCTTC
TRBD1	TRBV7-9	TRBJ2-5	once	CASSFSLQGSDETQYF	TGTGCCAGCAGCTTCTCGTTACAGGGGTCTGATGAGACCCAGTACTTC
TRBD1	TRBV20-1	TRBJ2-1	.	CSASREWDRGNEQFF	TGCAGTGCTAGTCGGGAATGGGACAGGGGTAATGAGCAGTTCTTC
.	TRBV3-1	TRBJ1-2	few	CASSQEGGHFYGYTF	TGTGCCAGCAGCCAAGAGGGGGGACACTTCTATGGCTACACCTTC
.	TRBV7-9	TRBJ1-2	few	CASSLSGFYGYTF	TGTGCCAGCAGCTTATCAGGCTTCTATGGCTACACCTTC
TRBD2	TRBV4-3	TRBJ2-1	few	CASSQDSGEYNEQFF	TGCGCCAGCAGCCAAGATAGCGGGGAGTACAATGAGCAGTTCTTC
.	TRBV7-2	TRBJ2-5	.	CASRIIGGGSDGGYEQYF	TGTGCTAGCAGAATAATCGGTGGCGGGTCTGACGGCGGGTATGAGCAGTACTTC
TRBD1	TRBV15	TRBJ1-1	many	CATSRDRGSEEAFF	TGTGCCACCAGCAGGGACAGGGGATCCGAAGAAGCTTTCTTT
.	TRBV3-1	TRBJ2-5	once	CASSPGLNQEAQYF	TGTGCCAGCAGCCCCGGACTAAACCAAGAGGCCCAGTACTTC
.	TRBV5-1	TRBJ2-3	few	CASSLDSTSTDTQYF	TGCGCCAGCAGCTTGGATTCCACTAGCACAGATACGCAGTATTTT
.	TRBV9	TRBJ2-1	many	CASSAGDLSYNEQFF	TGTGCCAGCAGCGCGGGGGACTTGTCCTACAATGAGCAGTTCTTC
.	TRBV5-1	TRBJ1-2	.	CASSLGTDYSYGYTF	TGCGCCAGCAGCTTGGGGACTGATTATTCCTATGGCTACACCTTC
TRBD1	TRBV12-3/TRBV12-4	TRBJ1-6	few	CASSLGTGGTSPLHF	TGTGCCAGCAGTTTAGGGACAGGGGGGACTTCACCCCTCCACTTT
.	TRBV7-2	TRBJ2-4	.	CASSLGDNIQYF	TGTGCCAGCAGCCTGGGGGACAACATTCAGTACTTC
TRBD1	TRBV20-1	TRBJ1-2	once	CSGTGGNYGYTF	TGCAGTGGGACAGGGGGTAACTATGGCTACACCTTC
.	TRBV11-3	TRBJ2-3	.	CASSLAVSIDTQYF	TGTGCCAGCAGCTTAGCGGTCTCGATAGATACGCAGTATTTT
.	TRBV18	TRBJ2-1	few	CASSPSPETREQFF	TGTGCCAGCTCACCGTCGCCCGAGACAAGAGAGCAGTTCTTC
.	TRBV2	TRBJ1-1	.	CASSEGQVLMNTEAFF	TGTGCCAGCAGTGAGGGGCAGGTACTCATGAACACTGAAGCTTTCTTT
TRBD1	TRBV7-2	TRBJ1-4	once	CASSLGYRGRREKLFF	TGTGCCAGCAGCTTGGGGTACAGGGGGCGGCGCGAAAAACTGTTTTTT
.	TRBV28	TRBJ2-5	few	CASTLRGDLKQETQYF	TGTGCCAGCACCCTAAGGGGCGACCTAAAGCAAGAGACCCAGTACTTC
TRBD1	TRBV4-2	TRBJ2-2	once	CASSQDLGRGQGTGELFF	TGTGCCAGCAGCCAAGATCTAGGGAGGGGACAGGGCACCGGGGAGCTGTTTTTT
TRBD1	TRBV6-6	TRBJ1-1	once	CASSSKRDSFMNTEAFF	TGTGCCAGCAGCTCAAAACGGGACAGCTTTATGAACACTGAAGCTTTCTTT
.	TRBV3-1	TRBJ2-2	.	CASSQGRRGFSTGELFF	TGTGCCAGCAGCCAAGGCCGAAGGGGATTTAGCACCGGGGAGCTGTTTTTT
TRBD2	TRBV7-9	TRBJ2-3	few	CASSQGLALYTDTQYF	TGTGCCAGCAGCCAGGGACTAGCGCTATACACAGATACGCAGTATTTT
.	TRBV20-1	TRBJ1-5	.	CSARPSGHQPQHF	TGCAGTGCTAGACCCTCAGGACATCAGCCCCAGCATTTT
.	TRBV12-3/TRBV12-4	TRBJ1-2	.	CASSPILGGHGYTF	TGTGCCAGCAGTCCTATATTAGGGGGGCATGGCTACACCTTC
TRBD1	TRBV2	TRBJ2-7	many	CASREDRGYEQYF	TGTGCCAGCAGGGAAGACAGGGGGTACGAGCAGTACTTC
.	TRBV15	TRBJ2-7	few	CATSSLEGHSYEQYF	TGTGCCACCAGCAGCCTTGAGGGACACTCCTACGAGCAGTACTTC
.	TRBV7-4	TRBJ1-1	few	CASSLGLSGPNTEAFF	TGTGCCAGCAGCTTGGGGTTGTCTGGCCCGAACACTGAAGCTTTCTTT
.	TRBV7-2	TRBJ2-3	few	CASSLVRGDSTDTQYF	TGTGCCAGCAGCTTAGTGCGGGGCGATAGCACAGATACGCAGTATTTT
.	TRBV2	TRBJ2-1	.	CASRPDRLTNNEQFF	TGTGCCAGCAGACCCGACAGGCTGACAAACAATGAGCAGTTCTTC
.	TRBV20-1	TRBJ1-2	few	CSARVQTGTHYGYTF	TGCAGTGCTAGAGTCCAGACAGGCACACACTATGGCTACACCTTC
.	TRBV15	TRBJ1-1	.	CATSRVSTSLGTEAFF	TGTGCCACCAGCAGAGTTAGCACCTCCTTGGGAACTGAAGCTTTCTTT
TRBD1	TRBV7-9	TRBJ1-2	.	CATQDRGGGYTF	TGTGCCACCCAGGACAGGGGTGGTGGCTACACCTTC
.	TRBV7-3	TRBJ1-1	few	CASSPRQGENTEAFF	TGTGCCAGCAGCCCTCGCCAGGGCGAGAACACTGAAGCTTTCTTT
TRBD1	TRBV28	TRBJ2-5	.	CASSSLWGTEETQYF	TGTGCCAGCAGTTCCCTTTGGGGGACAGAAGAGACCCAGTACTTC
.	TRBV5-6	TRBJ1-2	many	CASSSSFNYGYTF	TGTGCCAGCAGTTCCAGTTTCAACTATGGCTACACCTTC
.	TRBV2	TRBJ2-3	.	CANSDNTDTQYF	TGTGCCAACTCCGACAACACAGATACGCAGTATTTT
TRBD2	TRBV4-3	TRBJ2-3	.	CASSQDRTGGPHTQYF	TGCGCCAGCAGCCAAGATCGGACGGGGGGGCCCCATACGCAGTATTTT
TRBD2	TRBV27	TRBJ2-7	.	CASTGGASNEQYF	TGTGCCAGCACGGGGGGGGCATCCAATGAGCAGTACTTC
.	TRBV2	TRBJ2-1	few	CASSGFVSSYNEQFF	TGTGCCAGCAGTGGTTTCGTTAGCTCCTACAATGAGCAGTTCTTC
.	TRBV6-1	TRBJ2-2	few	CASSGDSLVSVSGELFF	TGTGCCAGCAGTGGAGACAGTCTCGTTTCGGTTTCCGGGGAGCTGTTTTTT
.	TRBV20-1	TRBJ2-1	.	CSAPPGAKGNEQFF	TGCAGTGCTCCACCGGGGGCGAAGGGCAATGAGCAGTTCTTC
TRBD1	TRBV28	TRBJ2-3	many	CASSLDRGDTQYF	TGTGCCAGCTCTCTCGACAGGGGAGATACGCAGTATTTT
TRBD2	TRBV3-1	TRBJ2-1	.	CASSQAGTAYNEQFF	TGTGCCAGCAGTCAAGCGGGGACCGCCTACAATGAGCAGTTCTTC
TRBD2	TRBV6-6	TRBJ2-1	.	CASSPGLAFNEQFF	TGTGCCAGCAGTCCGGGACTAGCGTTCAATGAGCAGTTCTTC
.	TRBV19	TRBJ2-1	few	CASRYGYTERHNEQFF	TGTGCCAGTAGGTACGGTTACACCGAGAGGCACAATGAGCAGTTCTTC
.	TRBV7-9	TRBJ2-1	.	CASSLGYQHNEQFF	TGTGCCAGCAGCTTGGGTTACCAGCACAATGAGCAGTTCTTC
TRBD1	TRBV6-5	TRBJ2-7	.	CTSSSTRFRTGSYEQYF	TGTACCAGCAGTTCCACCCGTTTCAGGACAGGCTCCTACGAGCAGTACTTC
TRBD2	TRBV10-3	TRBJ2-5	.	CAISEWTSGKETQYF	TGTGCCATCAGTGAGTGGACTAGCGGAAAAGAGACCCAGTACTTC
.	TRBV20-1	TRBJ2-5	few	CSARRTRRGQETQYF	TGCAGTGCTAGAAGGACACGTCGCGGCCAAGAGACCCAGTACTTC
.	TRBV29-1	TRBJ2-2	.	CSVAGQSANTGELFF	TGCAGCGTTGCCGGACAGAGTGCGAACACCGGGGAGCTGTTTTTT
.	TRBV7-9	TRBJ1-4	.	CASSYRTARNEKLFF	TGTGCCAGCAGCTACCGGACAGCCCGTAATGAAAAACTGTTTTTT
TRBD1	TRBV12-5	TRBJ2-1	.	CASGHRDRHSNEQFF	TGTGCTAGTGGTCACCGGGACAGACACAGCAATGAGCAGTTCTTC
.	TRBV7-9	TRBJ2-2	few	CASSPGTGPNTGELFF	TGTGCCAGCAGCCCGGGTACGGGCCCTAACACCGGGGAGCTGTTTTTT